This passage covers 30 T cell receptor beta chains from one sample sequenced in a study of OX40 agonist ivuxolimab in advanced cancers. The repertoire was sequenced with immunoSEQ multiplex PCR; TCRdb's copy has only in-frame clones and lacks some. Here the sample spans 50,000 to 75,000 clones, 86% being singletons. Sequenced material: CD4+ or CD8+ T cells sorted from blood, taken in a trial of the OX40 agonist ivuxolimab. The receptors come from an adult with an advanced solid tumor such as melanoma, head and neck, liver or kidney cancer.

The rearrangement links TRBV7-2 to TRBJ2-1; 8 bases map to TRBD2. The J segment lost 8 bases and the V segment lost 1 base, leaving 7 bases of the junction unmatched. The CDR3 has 15 residues. Germline CDR1 reads SGHTA; CDR2 reads FQGNSA. CDR3 sequence: CASSLGGLGVDEQFF. The CDR3 DNA follows: TGTGCCAGCAGCTTAGGGGGACTAGGTGTCGATGAGCAGTTCTTC. Drawing the rest from reference TRBV7-2 and TRBJ2-1, the complete variable domain is GAGVSQSPSNKVTEKGKDVELRCDPISGHTALYWYRQSLGQGLEFLIYFQGNSAPDKSGLPSDRFSAERTGGSVSTLTIQRTQQEDSAVYLCASSLGGLGVDEQFFGPGTRLTVL.

CDR3 amino acids: CASSRTGGETQYF. CDR3 sequence (DNA): TGTGCCAGCAGTAGGACAGGGGGAGAGACCCAGTACTTC. This chain joins TRBV27 and TRBJ2-5; 10 bases line up with TRBD1. CDR1 and CDR2 (germline): MNHEY, SMNVEV (reference sequence). CDR3 size: 13 residues. With 5 bases clipped from V and 4 bases from J, the junction kept 1 base outside the gene matches.

The rearrangement joins TRBV2 to TRBJ2-2, with 11 positions matching TRBD2. CDR3 size: 18 residues. V was clipped by 9 bases and J by 3 bases; unmatched bases: 15. Germline V gene data show CDR1 as SNHLY and CDR2 as FYNNEI. The CDR3 loop is CARDPGLAVLGYTGELFF. The CDR3 coding sequence is TGTGCCAGAGACCCGGGACTAGCGGTCTTAGGATACACCGGGGAGCTGTTTTTT. Drawing the rest from reference TRBV2 and TRBJ2-2, the complete variable domain is EPEVTQTPSHQVTQMGQEVILRCVPISNHLYFYWYRQILGQKVEFLVSFYNNEISEKSEIFDDQFSVERPDGSNFTLKIRSTKLEDSAMYFCARDPGLAVLGYTGELFFGEGSRLTVL.

This clone was picked up one time. This chain uses TRBV27 with TRBJ2-3, with D hard to call. The CDR3 totals 16 residues. Trimming removed 3 bases from V and 11 bases from J, with 24 bases in between. The germline V gene has CDR1 MNHEY and CDR2 SMNVEV (reference sequence). This CDR3 reads CASSLGYQTFSEEQYF. CDR3 sequence (DNA): TGTGCCAGCAGTTTGGGCTACCAGACGTTCTCCGAGGAGCAGTATTTT.

This chain joins TRBV10-3 and TRBJ2-7, with D maybe TRBD1 (7 bases). CDR1 and CDR2 (germline): ENHRY, SYGVKD. V lost 6 bases, J lost 6 bases, and 12 bases lay in between. This CDR3 has 12 residues. In DNA, the CDR3 is TGTGCCATCAGGCGACAGGGAGGCGAGCAGTACTTC. Its protein product is CAIRRQGGEQYF.

The V gene is TRBV27, the J gene TRBJ2-7, with 9 bases matching TRBD2. Germline CDR1 reads MNHEY; CDR2 reads SMNVEV (reference sequence). The ends lost 2 bases at V and 2 bases at J; junction bases unmatched: 1. There are 14 residues in the CDR3. CDR3 bases: TGTGCCAGCAGTTTAGCGGGAGGGACCTACGAGCAGTACTTC. Translation gives CASSLAGGTYEQYF.

The chain joins TRBV2 to TRBJ2-7; 10 nucleotides align to TRBD2. The CDR3 length is 15 residues. Germline CDR1 SNHLY, CDR2 FYNNEI. V trimming: 7 bases; J trimming: 6 bases; junction bases outside the gene matches: 12. In DNA form, the CDR3 reads TGTGCCAGCAAACCCCAGCCAGCGGGAGGGGGCGAGCAGTACTTC. As protein: CASKPQPAGGGEQYF. Using reference TRBV2 and TRBJ2-7 for the parts outside the CDR3, the full variable domain is EPEVTQTPSHQVTQMGQEVILRCVPISNHLYFYWYRQILGQKVEFLVSFYNNEISEKSEIFDDQFSVERPDGSNFTLKIRSTKLEDSAMYFCASKPQPAGGGEQYFGPGTRLTVT.

Worth noting for this clone: Germline and junction disagree at one end, which may indicate a read error. The chain recombines TRBV23-1 with TRBJ2-7; the match to TRBD1 covers 9 bases. TRBV23-1 is filed as an ORF, its function uncertain. The CDR3 contains 12 residues. CDR3 in amino acids: CNRGREGYEQYF. CDR3 DNA sequence: TGTAACAGGGGGCGTGAGGGGTACGAGCAGTACTTC.

The CDR3 spells CASSTDSSNEQYF. The CDR3 DNA follows: TGTGCCAGCAGCACGGACTCTTCGAACGAGCAGTACTTC. This chain connects TRBV9 to TRBJ2-7; D is possibly TRBD2 (5 bases). Germline values: CDR1 SGDLS, CDR2 YYNGEE. V was cut by 4 bases and J by 5 bases, with 13 bases left in between. The CDR3 extends over 13 amino acids.

This chain uses TRBV6-1 with TRBJ1-6; TRBD1 aligns across 9 bases. The trim removed 8 bases at V and 7 bases at J, leaving 6 bases unmatched. The CDR3 runs 14 residues. The germline V gene has CDR1 MNHNS and CDR2 SASEGT. The CDR3 DNA sequence: TGTGCCAGCTCCGGGACAGGGAGAAATTCACCCCTCCACTTT. Translation gives CASSGTGRNSPLHF.

The chain joins TRBV10-3 to TRBJ2-3; the match to TRBD1 covers 7 bases. CDR1 ENHRY and CDR2 SYGVKD come from the germline V gene. The V and J ends lost 10 bases and 0 bases, in that order; junction bases with no gene match: 7. CDR3 length equals 14 residues. In nucleotides, the CDR3 is TGTGCCACCCATCCGGGACAGAGCACAGATACGCAGTATTTT. This translates into CATHPGQSTDTQYF.

The V call is TRBV27, the J call TRBJ1-3; 7 bases line up with TRBD1. The ends lost 5 bases at V and 0 bases at J; junction bases unmatched: 4. This CDR3 region has 15 residues. Germline CDR1 is MNHEY and CDR2 is SMNVEV (reference sequence). The CDR3 spells CASSPDRASGNTIYF. The CDR3, as DNA: TGTGCCAGCAGTCCAGACAGGGCCTCTGGAAACACCATATATTTT.

V is TRBV10-1 and J is TRBJ2-3, with 11 bases aligning to TRBD2. Germline trimming cut 0 bases from V and 6 bases from J; bases unmatched to any gene: 11. Germline V lookup: CDR1 WNHNN, CDR2 SYGVQD (reference sequence). The CDR3 sequence is 18 residues long. The CDR3 is CASSESYGLAGGSDTQYF. The CDR3 coding sequence is TGCGCCAGCAGTGAGTCCTACGGGCTAGCGGGAGGATCGGATACGCAGTATTTT.

The J gene is TRBJ2-7, the V gene TRBV6-5; 8 bases align to TRBD1. This CDR3 has 12 amino acids. CDR1 is MNHEY and CDR2 is SVGAGI in the germline V gene. Trimming removed 7 bases from V and 5 bases from J; junction bases left unmatched: 4. CDR3 sequence (DNA): TGTGCCAGCAAGACAGGGGTTGACGAGCAGTACTTC. Its protein product is CASKTGVDEQYF.

V is TRBV6-4 and J is TRBJ1-5; no firm D call. The CDR3 extends over 15 amino acids. Per the germline V gene, CDR1 is MRHNA and CDR2 is SNTAGT. The V gene lost 3 bases and the J gene lost 3 bases, with 12 bases spanning the gap. CDR3 sequence reads: CASSESGSNNQPQHF. The CDR3 nucleotides are TGTGCCAGCAGTGAATCCGGGAGCAACAATCAGCCCCAGCATTTT.

The genes are TRBV7-9 and TRBJ1-5; possibly TRBD1 for D (5 bases). This CDR3 is 13 amino acids long. Germline loops: CDR1 SEHNR, CDR2 FQNEAQ (reference sequence). V lost 3 bases and J 7 bases, leaving 10 bases between the germline ends. The CDR3 DNA reads as TGTGCCAGCAGCTTCGGGGCGGGACAGCCCCAGCATTTT. Translation: CASSFGAGQPQHF.

This chain uses TRBV11-2 with TRBJ1-4, with 7 positions matching TRBD1. Germline values: CDR1 SGHAT, CDR2 FQNNGV. V was clipped by 5 bases and J by 6 bases; unmatched bases: 9. CDR3 length: 15 residues. CDR3 in amino acids: CASSSNRGIDEKLFF. The CDR3 DNA is TGTGCCAGCAGCAGCAACAGGGGTATTGATGAAAAACTGTTTTTT.

The V gene is TRBV6-5, the J gene TRBJ1-5; D gene unclear. The CDR3 has 15 amino acids. Germline V gene data show CDR1 as MNHEY and CDR2 as SVGAGI. Trimming shortened V by 3 bases and J by 4 bases, and 13 bases separated the two germline ends. CDR3 in amino acids: CASSYWAMVNQPQHF. CDR3 bases: TGTGCCAGCAGTTATTGGGCCATGGTTAATCAGCCCCAGCATTTT.

This clone was picked up one time. The chain carries TRBV27 and TRBJ2-7; the match to TRBD2 covers 11 bases. V gave up 2 bases and J gave up 2 bases; unmatched junction bases: 11. Per the germline V gene, CDR1 is MNHEY and CDR2 is SMNVEV (reference sequence). This CDR3 is 18 amino acids long. In DNA, the CDR3 is TGTGCCAGCAGTTTAAGGTCTCAACTAGCGGGAGAGGCCTACGAGCAGTACTTC. This sequence encodes CASSLRSQLAGEAYEQYF.

The gene calls are TRBV15 and TRBJ2-5; either TRBD1 or TRBD2 may fit D (5 bases each). This CDR3 has 13 amino acids. V was pared by 2 bases and J by 4 bases, with 8 bases between. In germline, CDR1 is LNHNV, CDR2 YYDKDF (reference sequence). CDR3: CATSRYGGETQYF. The CDR3 region has the DNA TGTGCCACCAGCAGATATGGGGGAGAGACCCAGTACTTC. The complete variable domain, with remaining parts taken from reference TRBV15 and TRBJ2-5, reads DAMVIQNPRYQVTQFGKPVTLSCSQTLNHNVMYWYQQKSSQAPKLLFHYYDKDFNNEADTPDNFQSRRPNTSFCFLDIRSPGLGDTAMYLCATSRYGGETQYFGPGTRLLVL.

This clone has only one observation. This sequence joins TRBV7-2 and TRBJ2-1; TRBD2 might be the D (6 bases). In germline, CDR1 is SGHTA, CDR2 FQGNSA. Trimming pared 5 bases from V and 0 bases from J, leaving 17 bases between. The CDR3 consists of 17 residues. CDR3 residues: CASSPTFREYSYNEQFF. Here the CDR3 DNA reads TGTGCCAGCAGCCCGACCTTTCGGGAGTACTCCTACAATGAGCAGTTCTTC.

This clone was detected once. V gene TRBV28 combines with J gene TRBJ2-5; 9 positions agree with TRBD2. Germline values: CDR1 MDHEN, CDR2 SYDVKM. After removal of 9 bases from V and 5 bases from J, the junction contained 13 bases not matched to a gene. This CDR3 is built from 15 residues. The CDR3 coding sequence is TGTGCCAGGGGCGGGGGTAGCGGGGGAGGGGAGACCCAGTACTTC. Its translation is CARGGGSGGGETQYF.

CDR3 residues: CAWKPRGSGSKNIQYF. CDR3 nucleotides: TGTGCCTGGAAACCTAGGGGGTCGGGGTCCAAAAACATTCAGTACTTC. J is TRBJ2-4 and V is TRBV30; a possible D gene is TRBD1 (6 bases). Looked up from germline, CDR1 is GTSNPN and CDR2 is SVGIG (reference sequence). Trimming took 4 bases from V and 2 from J, leaving 18 bases between them. This CDR3 has 16 residues.

This rearrangement joins TRBV10-3 to TRBJ2-5; D may be TRBD2 (6 bases). Matching the DNA end better, TRBJ2-7 makes the J call doubtful. CDR3 size: 11 residues. Looked up from germline, CDR1 is ENHRY and CDR2 is SYGVKD. The CDR3, as DNA: TGTGCCACCGGGAGTTCCTACGAGCAGTACTTC. Its translation: CATGSSYEQYF.

This chain uses TRBV23-1 with TRBJ2-7, with TRBD2 identical over 15 bases. TRBV23-1 counts as an open reading frame of uncertain function. The CDR3 runs 16 residues. Germline trimming cut 2 bases from V and 6 bases from J; bases unmatched to any gene: 5. The CDR3 reads CASSQQGLAGGLEQYF. CDR3 nucleotides: TGCGCCAGCAGTCAACAAGGACTAGCGGGAGGGCTCGAGCAGTACTTC.

The chain is built from TRBV6-1 and TRBJ2-3; D gene uncertain. Trimming removed 7 bases from V and 3 bases from J, with 14 bases in between. The CDR3 contains 14 residues. Germline V lookup: CDR1 MNHNS, CDR2 SASEGT. CDR3 coding DNA: TGTGCCAGCATATTAGGTGGTGAGACAGATACGCAGTATTTT. It encodes CASILGGETDTQYF.

The chain is built from TRBV18 and TRBJ1-5, with unresolved D. The V gene lost 2 bases and the J gene lost 5 bases, with 13 bases spanning the gap. The CDR3 is 15 amino acids. Per the germline V gene, CDR1 is KGHSH and CDR2 is LQKENI. CDR3: CASSPYSLDDQPQHF. In DNA form, the CDR3 reads TGTGCCAGCTCACCATACAGTCTAGATGATCAGCCCCAGCATTTT.

In its sample, this clone was seen a few times. V gene TRBV18 combines with J gene TRBJ1-2; a weak D match, TRBD1 (5 bases). This CDR3 is built from 15 residues. The V and J ends lost 4 bases and 6 bases respectively, with 18 bases between them. The V gene's germline CDR1 is KGHSH and CDR2 LQKENI. The CDR3 sequence: CASSQTIRGIDGYTF. CDR3 in DNA: TGTGCCAGCTCACAAACCATCCGGGGGATTGATGGCTACACCTTC.

The V call is TRBV11-3, the J call TRBJ2-7; 7 bases match TRBD1. Trimming cost V 0 bases and J 2 bases; bases outside gene matches: 1. The CDR3 extends over 14 amino acids. The germline V gene encodes CDR1 SGHNT and CDR2 YENEEA. Here the CDR3 reads CASSLDGTAYEQYF. CDR3 sequence (DNA): TGTGCCAGCAGCTTAGACGGGACAGCCTACGAGCAGTACTTC. Full variable domain (missing parts from reference TRBV11-3 and TRBJ2-7): EAGVVQSPRYKIIEKKQPVAFWCNPISGHNTLYWYLQNLGQGPELLIRYENEEAVDDSQLPKDRFSAERLKGVDSTLKIQPAELGDSAVYLCASSLDGTAYEQYFGPGTRLTVT.

The chain employs TRBV13 and TRBJ1-1; a possible D gene is TRBD1 (6 bases). Trimming cost V 4 bases and J 4 bases, with 16 bases left between them. Germline V CDR1 and CDR2: PRHDT, FYEKMQ (reference sequence). The CDR3 sequence is 15 residues long. The CDR3 DNA sequence: TGTGCCAGCAGCTCCAACCTAGGGGGGGGCACTGAAGCTTTCTTT. Translation gives CASSSNLGGGTEAFF. Supplemented by reference TRBV13 and TRBJ1-1, the full variable domain reads AAGVIQSPRHLIKEKRETATLKCYPIPRHDTVYWYQQGPGQDPQFLISFYEKMQSDKGSIPDRFSAQQFSDYHSELNMSSLELGDSALYFCASSSNLGGGTEAFFGQGTRLTVV.